The clone carrying this TCR beta chain was seen more than once but under ten times. Its antigen is undetermined. The sample originates from a study of T-cell reconstitution after alpha-beta-depleted transplantation in children. Whole-study results and caveats: Surviving thymic progenitors and recipient T cells were the source of high TCRbeta diversity at day 60 in some patients. Reportedly, alpha-beta T cells present about two months post-transplant originated from several hundred expanded clones of graft origin. T cells produced anew were the main source of T-cell counts and diversity one year after transplant.

V was pared by 1 base and J by 5 bases, with 9 bases between. CDR1 is SGHDT and CDR2 is YYEEEE in the germline V gene. The CDR3 is 13 amino acids. TCRbeta library construction was performed incorporating unique molecular identifiers. Each CDR3 protein gets one entry after TCRdb re-called the PCR reads with MiXCR. The sample has about 830,000 distinct CDR3 sequences, less than 20% seen once. This material consisted of PBMCs, mostly from graft donor cells, taken 360 days after TCRalphabeta/CD19-depleted stem cell transplant. This chain joins TRBV5-6 and TRBJ2-5; D gene unclear. This clonotype originated in a male patient younger than 18 who had a stem cell transplant for acute lymphoblastic leukemia, so the T cells may come from the graft donor. In nucleotides, the CDR3 is TGTGCCAGCAGCTTGCGTCTACTGGAGACCCAGTACTTC. Residues: CASSLRLLETQYF.